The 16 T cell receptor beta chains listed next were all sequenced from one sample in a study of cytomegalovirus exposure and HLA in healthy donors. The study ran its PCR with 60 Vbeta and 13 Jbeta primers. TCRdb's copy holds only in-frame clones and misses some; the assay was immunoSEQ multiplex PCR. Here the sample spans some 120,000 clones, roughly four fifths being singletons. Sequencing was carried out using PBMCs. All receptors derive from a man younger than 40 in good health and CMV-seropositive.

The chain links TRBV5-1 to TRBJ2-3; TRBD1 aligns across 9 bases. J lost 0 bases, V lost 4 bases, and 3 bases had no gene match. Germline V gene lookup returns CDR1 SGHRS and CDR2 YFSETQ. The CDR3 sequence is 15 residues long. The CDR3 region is CASSRDRGSTDTQYF. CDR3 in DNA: TGCGCCAGCAGCAGAGACAGGGGGAGCACAGATACGCAGTATTTT.

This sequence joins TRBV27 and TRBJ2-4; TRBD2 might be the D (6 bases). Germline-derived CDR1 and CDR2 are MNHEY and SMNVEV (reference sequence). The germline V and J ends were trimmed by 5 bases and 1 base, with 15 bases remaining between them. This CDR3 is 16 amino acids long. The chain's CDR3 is CASSRDFYQAKNIQYF. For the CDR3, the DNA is TGTGCCAGCAGTAGGGACTTCTATCAGGCCAAAAACATTCAGTACTTC.

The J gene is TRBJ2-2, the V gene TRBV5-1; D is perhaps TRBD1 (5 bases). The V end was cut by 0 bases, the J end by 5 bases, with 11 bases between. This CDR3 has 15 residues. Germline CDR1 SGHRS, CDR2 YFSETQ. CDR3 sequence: CASSLDKGVTGELFF. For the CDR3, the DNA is TGCGCCAGCAGCTTGGATAAAGGGGTTACCGGGGAGCTGTTTTTT.

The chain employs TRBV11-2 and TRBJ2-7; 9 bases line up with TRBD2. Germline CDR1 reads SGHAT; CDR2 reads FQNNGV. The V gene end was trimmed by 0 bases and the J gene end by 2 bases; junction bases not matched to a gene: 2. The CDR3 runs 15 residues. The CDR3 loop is CASSLEAGGAYEQYF. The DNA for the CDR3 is TGTGCCAGCAGCTTAGAAGCGGGGGGTGCCTACGAGCAGTACTTC. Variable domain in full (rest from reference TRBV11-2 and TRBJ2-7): EAGVAQSPRYKIIEKRQSVAFWCNPISGHATLYWYQQILGQGPKLLIQFQNNGVVDDSQLPKDRFSAERLKGVDSTLKIQPAKLEDSAVYLCASSLEAGGAYEQYFGPGTRLTVT.

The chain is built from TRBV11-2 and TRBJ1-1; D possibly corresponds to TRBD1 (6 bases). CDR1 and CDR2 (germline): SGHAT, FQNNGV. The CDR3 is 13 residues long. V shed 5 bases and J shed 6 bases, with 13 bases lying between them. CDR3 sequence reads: CASSPGVSPEAFF. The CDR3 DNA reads TGTGCCAGCAGCCCAGGGGTATCTCCTGAAGCTTTCTTT.

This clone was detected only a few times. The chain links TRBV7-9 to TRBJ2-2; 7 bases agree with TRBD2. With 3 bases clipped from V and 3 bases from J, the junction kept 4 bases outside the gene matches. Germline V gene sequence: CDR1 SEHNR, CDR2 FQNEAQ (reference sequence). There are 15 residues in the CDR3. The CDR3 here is CASSFGAGHTGELFF. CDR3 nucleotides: TGTGCCAGCAGCTTTGGAGCGGGACACACCGGGGAGCTGTTTTTT.

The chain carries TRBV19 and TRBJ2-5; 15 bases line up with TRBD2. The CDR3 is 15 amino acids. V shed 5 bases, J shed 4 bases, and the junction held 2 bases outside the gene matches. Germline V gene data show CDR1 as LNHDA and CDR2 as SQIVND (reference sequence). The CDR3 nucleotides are TGTGCCAGTAGTGTGGGACTAGCGGGAGGAGAGACCCAGTACTTC. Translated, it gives CASSVGLAGGETQYF.

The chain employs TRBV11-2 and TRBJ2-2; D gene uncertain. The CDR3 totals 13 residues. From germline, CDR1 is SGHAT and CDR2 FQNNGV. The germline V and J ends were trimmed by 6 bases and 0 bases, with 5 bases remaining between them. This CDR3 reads CASSFTNTGELFF. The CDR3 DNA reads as TGTGCCAGCAGTTTTACGAACACCGGGGAGCTGTTTTTT.

Here the CDR3 DNA reads TGTGCCAGCAGCTTAGGGGAATCGCCTAGCGGGAGCGTCACAGATACGCAGTATTTT. This codes for CASSLGESPSGSVTDTQYF. The genes are TRBV11-3 and TRBJ2-3; 10 bases line up with TRBD2. The CDR3 totals 19 residues. CDR1 is SGHNT, CDR2 YENEEA, per germline. V trimming: 1 base; J trimming: 2 bases; junction bases outside the gene matches: 12.

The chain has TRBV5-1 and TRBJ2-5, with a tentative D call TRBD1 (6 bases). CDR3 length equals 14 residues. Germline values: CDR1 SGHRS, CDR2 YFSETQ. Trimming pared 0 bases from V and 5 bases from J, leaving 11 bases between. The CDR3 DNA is TGCGCCAGCAGCTTGGCTGGGGGCAGGGAGACCCAGTACTTC. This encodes CASSLAGGRETQYF.

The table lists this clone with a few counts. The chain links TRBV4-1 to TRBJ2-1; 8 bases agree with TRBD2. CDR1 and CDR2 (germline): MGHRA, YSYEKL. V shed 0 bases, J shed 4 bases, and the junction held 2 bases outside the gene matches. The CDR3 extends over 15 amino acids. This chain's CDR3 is CASSQDRGGYNEQFF. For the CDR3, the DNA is TGCGCCAGCAGCCAAGATCGGGGGGGGTACAATGAGCAGTTCTTC.

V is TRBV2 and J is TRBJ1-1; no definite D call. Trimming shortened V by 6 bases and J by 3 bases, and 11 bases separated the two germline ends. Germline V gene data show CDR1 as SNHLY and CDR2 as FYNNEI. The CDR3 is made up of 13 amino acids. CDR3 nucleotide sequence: TGTGCCAGCAGCGGGGAAAGTCACACTGAAGCTTTCTTT. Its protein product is CASSGESHTEAFF.

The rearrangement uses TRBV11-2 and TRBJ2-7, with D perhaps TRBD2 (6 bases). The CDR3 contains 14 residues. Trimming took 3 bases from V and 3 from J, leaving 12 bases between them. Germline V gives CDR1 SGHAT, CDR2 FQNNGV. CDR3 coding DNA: TGTGCCAGCAGCTTTTCCCGGGAGAGCTACGAGCAGTACGTC. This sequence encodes CASSFSRESYEQYV.

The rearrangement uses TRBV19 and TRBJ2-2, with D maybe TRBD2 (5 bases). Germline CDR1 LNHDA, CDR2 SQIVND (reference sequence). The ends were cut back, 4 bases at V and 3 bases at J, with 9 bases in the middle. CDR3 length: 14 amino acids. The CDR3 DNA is TGTGCCAGTAGTAGTGCGGAGGACACCGGGGAGCTGTTTTTT. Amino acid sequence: CASSSAEDTGELFF.

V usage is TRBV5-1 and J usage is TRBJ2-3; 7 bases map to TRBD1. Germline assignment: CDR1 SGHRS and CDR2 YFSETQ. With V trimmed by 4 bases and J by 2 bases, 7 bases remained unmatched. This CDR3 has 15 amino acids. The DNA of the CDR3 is TGCGCCAGCAGCCTAGAGACAGGGCTCACAGATACGCAGTATTTT. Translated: CASSLETGLTDTQYF.

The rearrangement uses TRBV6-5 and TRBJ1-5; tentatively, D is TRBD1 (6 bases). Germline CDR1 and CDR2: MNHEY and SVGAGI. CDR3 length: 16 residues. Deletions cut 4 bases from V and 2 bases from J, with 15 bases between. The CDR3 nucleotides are TGTGCCAGCAGTTCCTCCAGGGGAGATGGCAATCAGCCCCAGCATTTT. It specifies CASSSSRGDGNQPQHF.